This is a list of T cell receptor beta chains from one sample in a study of blood T cell repertoires in COVID-19. Method: immunoSEQ multiplex PCR; TCRdb's copy keeps in-frame clones and lacks some. Among roughly 250,000 clones listed, around nine tenths were seen once. The sequenced sample consisted of peripheral blood. The receptors originated from a middle-aged man who had recovered from COVID-19. Both conserved end residues are part of each CDR3. Each record gives: clone size, J gene, V gene, D gene, CDR3 length, CDR3 protein, CDR3 DNA. A D gene is named only where the DNA matches it firmly. Expanded clones are given a class, and other clones once, few, many or no size at all.

. TRBJ2-2 TRBV9 TRBD2 16 CASSALAGGNTGELFF TGTGCCAGCAGCGCTCTAGCGGGGGGAAACACCGGGGAGCTGTTTTTT
once TRBJ1-5 TRBV6-5 . 15 CASSYSRTQEQPQHF TGTGCCAGCAGTTACTCGAGGACTCAGGAACAGCCCCAGCATTTT
. TRBJ2-1 TRBV5-1 . 13 CASSFGGNNEQFF TGCGCCAGCAGCTTCGGCGGGAACAATGAGCAGTTCTTC
. TRBJ1-2 TRBV9 . 14 CASSAPSQFYGYTF TGTGCCAGCAGCGCACCAAGTCAGTTCTATGGCTACACCTTC
. TRBJ1-1 TRBV3-1/TRBV3-2 . 15 CANSPCMGRSTEAFF TGTGCCAACTCCCCGTGTATGGGGCGTAGCACTGAAGCTTTCTTT
. TRBJ2-5 TRBV10-3 TRBD2 16 CAISELAGGPQETQYF TGTGCCATCAGTGAACTAGCGGGGGGGCCCCAAGAGACCCAGTACTTC
. TRBJ1-3 TRBV4-3 TRBD1 16 CASSPQTGTTGNTIYF TGCGCCAGCAGCCCCCAGACAGGGACGACTGGAAACACCATATATTTT
. TRBJ2-1 TRBV19 TRBD2 15 CASSTTSGSRNEQFF TGTGCCAGTAGTACTACTAGCGGGAGTAGGAATGAGCAGTTCTTC
once TRBJ2-5 TRBV6-2/TRBV6-3 TRBD2 15 CASSRAGGRRQTQYF TGTGCCAGCAGTCGAGCGGGGGGGCGGCGGCAGACCCAGTACTTC
. TRBJ2-3 TRBV3-1/TRBV3-2 . 14 CASSQAPVQDTQYF TGTGCCAGCAGCCAGGCCCCAGTCCAAGATACGCAGTATTTT
. TRBJ1-4 TRBV6-5 . 15 CASSYDNRKGEKLFF TGTGCCAGCAGTTACGATAACAGGAAAGGAGAAAAACTGTTTTTT
. TRBJ2-5 TRBV19 . 14 CASSMINPVGTQYF TGTGCCAGTAGTATGATCAACCCTGTCGGGACCCAGTACTTC
. TRBJ2-7 TRBV15 . 15 CATSRDPPGYYEQYF TGTGCCACCAGCAGAGATCCGCCGGGGTACTACGAGCAGTACTTC
. TRBJ2-7 TRBV15 . 14 CATSRVDSTYEQYF TGTGCCACCAGCAGAGTGGACAGTACCTACGAGCAGTACTTC
. TRBJ1-2 TRBV16 . 14 CASSQSMTGHGYTF TGTGCCAGCAGCCAATCGATGACAGGCCATGGCTACACCTTC
. TRBJ2-1 TRBV4-3 TRBD2 18 CASSPGLAGGPFENEQFF TGCGCCAGCAGCCCGGGACTAGCGGGGGGGCCTTTCGAAAATGAGCAGTTCTTC
. TRBJ1-5 TRBV9 TRBD1 17 CASSPPRQDRANQPQHF TGTGCCAGCAGCCCTCCCCGACAGGACAGGGCCAATCAGCCCCAGCATTTT